Listed below are T cell receptor beta chains from one sample, sequenced in a study of cytomegalovirus exposure and HLA in healthy donors. Sequencing was performed with immunoSEQ multiplex PCR; in TCRdb, only in-frame clones are kept and a portion is missing. The data show around 130,000 clones, with roughly 78% seen just once and 5.3% held by the top ten. Sequences were obtained from PBMCs. The receptors were gathered from a man aged 25-45 years in good health and CMV-seronegative. Both conserved end residues are part of each CDR3. D genes are given only for firm matches. Expanded clones are given a class, and other clones once, few, many or no size at all.

len,d_gene,j_gene,abundance,v_gene,CDR3nt,CDR3aa
14,NA,TRBJ2-2,NA,TRBV14,TGTGCCAGCAGCCAACCGACAGATACCGGGGAGCTGTTTTTT,CASSQPTDTGELFF
13,NA,TRBJ1-1,NA,TRBV7-2,TGTGCCAGCAGCCGACAGGTGAACACTGAAGCTTTCTTT,CASSRQVNTEAFF
14,NA,TRBJ1-5,NA,TRBV4-3,TGCGCCAGCAGCCAAGATTCGGGCAATCAGCCCCAGCATTTT,CASSQDSGNQPQHF
14,NA,TRBJ2-7,NA,TRBV6-5,TGTGCCAGCAGTTACGGGGGAGGTAAGGACGAGCAGTACTTC,CASSYGGGKDEQYF
13,NA,TRBJ1-3,NA,TRBV28,TGTGCCAGCAGCACATTCTCTGGAAACACCATATATTTT,CASSTFSGNTIYF
14,NA,TRBJ2-7,NA,TRBV19,TGTGCCAGTAGTATACGGAGGGGGCCCTACGAGCAGTACTTC,CASSIRRGPYEQYF
14,NA,TRBJ2-7,once,TRBV27,TGTGCCAGCAGTCCCGCGGGCGGGACCTACGAGCAGTACTTC,CASSPAGGTYEQYF
14,TRBD1,TRBJ2-1,NA,TRBV7-9,TGTGCCAGCAGCCGACAGGGATCCTACAATGAGCAGTTCTTC,CASSRQGSYNEQFF
16,TRBD1,TRBJ2-2,NA,TRBV7-9,TGTGCCAGCAGCAAATTAAGGACAGGGACCACCGGGGAGCTGTTTTTT,CASSKLRTGTTGELFF
13,NA,TRBJ2-3,NA,TRBV7-9,TGTGCCAGCAGCTCCGACAGGCGAAATACGCAGTATTTT,CASSSDRRNTQYF
14,TRBD1,TRBJ1-4,NA,TRBV9,TGTGCCAGCAGCCGGGACAGTCCTAATGAAAAACTGTTTTTT,CASSRDSPNEKLFF
13,TRBD1,TRBJ1-2,NA,TRBV6-5,TGTGCCAGCAGTCGCGGGACAGGCTATGGCTACACCTTC,CASSRGTGYGYTF
17,NA,TRBJ2-3,NA,TRBV5-4,TGTGCCAGCAGCCTTCACCCCGGACAGCCTGGCACAGATACGCAGTATTTT,CASSLHPGQPGTDTQYF
15,NA,TRBJ1-2,NA,TRBV6-5,TGTGCCAGCAGACTCGGCCAAGACAGTCACTATGGCTACACCTTC,CASRLGQDSHYGYTF
15,TRBD1,TRBJ2-3,NA,TRBV19,TGTGCCAGTAGTAACAGGGGGCTTTCCGGAGATACGCAGTATTTT,CASSNRGLSGDTQYF
14,TRBD2,TRBJ2-7,NA,TRBV5-4,TGTGCCAGCAGCTTTGGACTAGATGCCTACGAGCAGTACTTC,CASSFGLDAYEQYF
15,TRBD1,TRBJ1-4,few,TRBV25-1,TGTGCCAGCAGTGAGCCGACAGGGGAACGGGAAAAACTGTTTTTT,CASSEPTGEREKLFF
16,TRBD1,TRBJ2-1,NA,TRBV18,TGTGCCAGCTCATCGGACAGGGTGGGCTCCTACAATGAGCAGTTCTTC,CASSSDRVGSYNEQFF
13,NA,TRBJ2-3,NA,TRBV7-9,TGTGCCAGCAGCTTATCGAGCACAGATACGCAGTATTTT,CASSLSSTDTQYF
17,NA,TRBJ1-2,NA,TRBV9,TGTGCCAGCAGCGGTATGTCACCTGGCAGGGCCAACTATGGCTACACCTTC,CASSGMSPGRANYGYTF
15,NA,TRBJ2-1,NA,TRBV5-1,TGCGCCAGCAGCTTGGCCCCAGGCCCCTACAATGAGCAGTTCTTC,CASSLAPGPYNEQFF
18,TRBD2,TRBJ2-5,once,TRBV18,TGTGCCAGCTCACAAGGACTAGCGGGGGGCCAGTACCAAGAGACCCAGTACTTC,CASSQGLAGGQYQETQYF
15,TRBD1,TRBJ2-7,once,TRBV6-1,TGTGCCAGCTTGGGACAGGGGGGGAGGGACTACGAGCAGTACTTC,CASLGQGGRDYEQYF
13,NA,TRBJ1-1,once,TRBV15,TGTGCCACCAGCAGCAACACAATAACGGAAGCTTTCTTT,CATSSNTITEAFF
16,TRBD2,TRBJ2-7,once,TRBV4-2,TGTGCCAGCAGCCCCCGACCGGGGCGGGAGGGCCTAGAGCAGTACTTC,CASSPRPGREGLEQYF
13,NA,TRBJ1-4,NA,TRBV9,TGTGCCAGCAGCGTAGGGCAGGGTGAAAAACTGTTTTTT,CASSVGQGEKLFF
15,TRBD2,TRBJ2-7,NA,TRBV7-2,TGTGCCAGCAGCTTCGATAGCGGGGGGGCGTACGAGCAGTACTTC,CASSFDSGGAYEQYF
15,NA,TRBJ2-3,NA,TRBV28,TGTGCCAGCAGTCCACTGTATCCTAGCACAGATACGCAGTATTTT,CASSPLYPSTDTQYF
12,NA,TRBJ1-5,NA,TRBV6-1,TGTGCCAGCAGGAGTAGCAATCAGCCCCAGCATTTT,CASRSSNQPQHF
15,TRBD1,TRBJ2-7,NA,TRBV27,TGTGCCAGCAGTGGAAGACAGGGTATGGGGTACGAGCAGTACTTC,CASSGRQGMGYEQYF
13,NA,TRBJ1-2,NA,TRBV6-5,TGTGCCAGCAGTTCACGAGTACTCTATGGCTACACCTTC,CASSSRVLYGYTF
16,TRBD1,TRBJ1-2,NA,TRBV7-9,TGTGCCAGCAGCCATCAGGACAGGGAGGAGAAGGATGGCTACACCTTC,CASSHQDREEKDGYTF
16,NA,TRBJ2-6,NA,TRBV23-1,TGCGCCAGCATCCGGGGGGGACAGACTGGGGCCAACGTCCTGACTTTC,CASIRGGQTGANVLTF
15,NA,TRBJ2-7,NA,TRBV11-2,TGTGCCAGCAGCTTAGGGTCAGGGGATGGCTACGAGCAGTACTTC,CASSLGSGDGYEQYF
16,NA,TRBJ2-1,NA,TRBV28,TGTGCCAGCAGTTTATATTTGGGGAGCTCCTACAATGAGCAGTTCTTC,CASSLYLGSSYNEQFF
15,NA,TRBJ1-5,NA,TRBV7-8,TGTGCCAGCAGCTTAGAAGGGGGAGCAGGTCAGCCCCAGCATTTT,CASSLEGGAGQPQHF
16,NA,TRBJ2-3,NA,TRBV15,TGTGCCACCACCAGAGCACCAATCGCGGGCACAGATACGCAGTATTTT,CATTRAPIAGTDTQYF
14,TRBD1,TRBJ2-3,NA,TRBV5-1,TGCGCCAGCAGCCCGGGACAGAACACAGATACGCAGTATTTT,CASSPGQNTDTQYF
15,NA,TRBJ2-2,NA,TRBV28,TGTGCCAGCAGTTTAAACCCATCGGGCACCGGGGAGCTGTTTTTT,CASSLNPSGTGELFF
19,NA,TRBJ1-1,NA,TRBV21-1,TGTGCCAGCAGCAAAGCGCTATCGGCAGGGGGCGGGTTGAACACTGAAGCTTTCTTT,CASSKALSAGGGLNTEAFF
15,TRBD2,TRBJ2-3,NA,TRBV18,TGTGCCAGCTCACCATACGCGGGGGAGGGAGATACGCAGTATTTT,CASSPYAGEGDTQYF
14,NA,TRBJ2-3,once,TRBV29-1,TGCAGCGTTGAAGGCGGCTCTAGCACAGATACGCAGTATTTT,CSVEGGSSTDTQYF
14,NA,TRBJ2-2,few,TRBV6-4,TGTGCCAGCAGTGAAAGTGGCGGCACCGGGGAGCTGTTTTTT,CASSESGGTGELFF
14,NA,TRBJ2-1,NA,TRBV9,TGTGCCAGCAGCGTTTCGTTGGGGCCGAATGAGCAGTTCTTC,CASSVSLGPNEQFF
13,NA,TRBJ2-5,NA,TRBV10-3,TGTGCCATCACCCGGGGGTACCAAGAGACCCAGTACTTC,CAITRGYQETQYF
15,TRBD2,TRBJ2-1,NA,TRBV27,TGTGCCAGCGGCCCGGGACTAGCGGGAGGGAATGAGCAGTTCTTC,CASGPGLAGGNEQFF
14,NA,TRBJ2-1,NA,TRBV5-4,TGTGCCAGCAGCTCCCCCGGGGTCTACAATGAGCAGTTCTTC,CASSSPGVYNEQFF